The 11 T cell receptor beta chains given below trace back to one sample, sequenced in a study of siplizumab effects on memory and regulatory T cells. Assay used: immunoSEQ multiplex PCR; TCRdb lists only in-frame clones, some missing. Here the sample spans 85,000 to 130,000 clones, roughly 94% being singletons. The sequencing sample was made of Tregs sorted from blood. The origin of the receptors is a human donor in good health.

In its sample, this clone was seen many times. The rearrangement uses TRBV20-1 and TRBJ1-1; D is uncertain. The CDR3 is 10 amino acids. V lost 5 bases to trimming and J lost 2 bases, with 3 bases between them. The V gene's germline CDR1 is DFQATT and CDR2 SNEGSKA (reference sequence). The CDR3 sequence: CSAQNTEAFF. CDR3 nucleotide sequence: TGCAGTGCTCAAAACACTGAAGCTTTCTTT.

The gene calls are TRBV28 and TRBJ2-7; D perhaps matches TRBD1 (6 bases). V was cut by 5 bases and J by 7 bases, with 12 bases left in between. CDR3 size: 12 residues. From germline, CDR1 is MDHEN and CDR2 SYDVKM. The CDR3 protein is CASSLQGWEQYF. The CDR3 coding sequence is TGTGCCAGCAGTCTACAGGGTTGGGAGCAGTACTTC.

The gene calls are TRBV5-6 and TRBJ2-1; D unresolved. Germline loops: CDR1 SGHDT, CDR2 YYEEEE. There are 15 residues in the CDR3. The V and J ends lost 0 bases and 0 bases respectively, with 7 bases between them. The CDR3 sequence is CASSLARSSYNEQFF. The CDR3 bases are TGTGCCAGCAGCTTGGCCCGGAGCTCCTACAATGAGCAGTTCTTC. Supplemented by reference TRBV5-6 and TRBJ2-1, the full variable domain reads DAGVTQSPTHLIKTRGQQVTLRCSPKSGHDTVSWYQQALGQGPQFIFQYYEEEERQRGNFPDRFSGHQFPNYSSELNVNALLLGDSALYLCASSLARSSYNEQFFGPGTRLTVL.

The rearrangement links TRBV28 to TRBJ2-5; 7 nucleotides agree with TRBD2. V trimming: 3 bases; J trimming: 5 bases; junction bases outside the gene matches: 3. The CDR3 is 13 residues long. Looked up from germline, CDR1 is MDHEN and CDR2 is SYDVKM. CDR3 in amino acids: CASSFRGGETQYF. The CDR3 coding sequence is TGTGCCAGCAGTTTTAGGGGAGGGGAGACCCAGTACTTC.

The chain uses TRBV6-5 and TRBJ2-7; 11 bases are shared with TRBD2. CDR1 MNHEY and CDR2 SVGAGI come from the germline V gene. The CDR3 is made up of 16 amino acids. V dropped 4 bases and J dropped 0; count of bases not matched to a gene: 5. The CDR3 DNA follows: TGTGCCAGCAGTTCCATCGGGACTAGCGGCTCCTACGAGCAGTACTTC. Residues: CASSSIGTSGSYEQYF.

The CDR3 sequence: CASSPGRGVGTEAFF. In nucleotides, the CDR3 is TGTGCCAGTAGTCCCGGAAGGGGGGTCGGTACTGAAGCTTTCTTT. The chain couples TRBV19 to TRBJ1-1; a weak D match, TRBD1 (6 bases). Germline V lookup: CDR1 LNHDA, CDR2 SQIVND (reference sequence). The CDR3 has 15 residues. Trimming took off 5 bases at V and 5 bases at J, with 18 bases between the two ends.

This chain links TRBV15 with TRBJ2-7; possibly TRBD1 for D (6 bases). Between the trimmed V and J ends, which lost 3 bases and 0 bases, there was a span of 12 bases. The CDR3 is made up of 15 amino acids. Germline values: CDR1 LNHNV, CDR2 YYDKDF (reference sequence). The CDR3 spells CATSRDSPSSYEQYF. CDR3 nucleotide sequence: TGTGCCACCAGCAGGGACAGCCCGAGCTCCTACGAGCAGTACTTC.

The chain combines TRBV30 with TRBJ1-5; D call uncertain. The V end was cut by 1 base, the J end by 5 bases, with 6 bases between. Germline CDR1 and CDR2: GTSNPN and SVGIG (reference sequence). This CDR3 is built from 12 residues. This chain's CDR3 is CAWSGSDQPQHF. In DNA, the CDR3 is TGTGCCTGGAGTGGATCCGATCAGCCCCAGCATTTT.

The chain is built from TRBV19 and TRBJ2-7, with D possibly TRBD1 on 7 matching bases. Trimming cost V 3 bases and J 6 bases, with 15 bases left between them. This CDR3 comprises 14 residues. Per germline, CDR1 LNHDA and CDR2 SQIVND (reference sequence). This chain's CDR3 is CASSIGGGLGEQYF. CDR3 DNA sequence: TGTGCCAGTAGTATTGGAGGGGGCTTGGGCGAGCAGTACTTC.

This chain uses TRBV5-5 with TRBJ2-3, with TRBD2 as a possible D gene (6 bases). Trimming took off 1 base at V and 6 bases at J, with 18 bases between the two ends. CDR3 size: 16 residues. CDR1 and CDR2 (germline): SGHKS, YYEKEE (reference sequence). Here the CDR3 reads CASSLWGEGGRDTQYF. CDR3 DNA: TGTGCCAGCAGCTTGTGGGGGGAAGGTGGAAGGGATACGCAGTATTTT.

The J gene is TRBJ2-2, the V gene TRBV5-1; 8 bases are a match to TRBD2. J was trimmed by 5 bases and V by 4 bases; bases with no gene match: 13. CDR1 is SGHRS and CDR2 is YFSETQ in the germline V gene. CDR3 length: 17 residues. The CDR3 spells CASSLSSAGGGTGELFF. In DNA form, the CDR3 reads TGCGCCAGCAGCCTGTCGAGCGCGGGAGGTGGGACCGGGGAGCTGTTTTTT. The full variable domain, completed using reference TRBV5-1 and TRBJ2-2, is KAGVTQTPRYLIKTRGQQVTLSCSPISGHRSVSWYQQTPGQGLQFLFEYFSETQRNKGNFPGRFSGRQFSNSRSEMNVSTLELGDSALYLCASSLSSAGGGTGELFFGEGSRLTVL.